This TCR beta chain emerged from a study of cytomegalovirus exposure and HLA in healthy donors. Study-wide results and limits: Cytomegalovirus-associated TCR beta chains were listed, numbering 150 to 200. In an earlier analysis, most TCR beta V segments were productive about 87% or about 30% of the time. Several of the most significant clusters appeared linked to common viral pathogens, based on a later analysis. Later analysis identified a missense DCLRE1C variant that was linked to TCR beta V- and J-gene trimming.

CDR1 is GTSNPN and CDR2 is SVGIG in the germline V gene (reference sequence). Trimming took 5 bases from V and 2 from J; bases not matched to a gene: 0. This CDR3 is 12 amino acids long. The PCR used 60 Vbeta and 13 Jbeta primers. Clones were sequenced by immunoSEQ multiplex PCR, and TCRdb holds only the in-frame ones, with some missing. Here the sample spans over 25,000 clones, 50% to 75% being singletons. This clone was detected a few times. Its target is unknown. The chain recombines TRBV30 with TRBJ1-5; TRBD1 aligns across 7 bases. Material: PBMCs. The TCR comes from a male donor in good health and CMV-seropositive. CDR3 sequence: CAWGTGNQPQHF. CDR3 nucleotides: TGTGCCTGGGGGACAGGCAATCAGCCCCAGCATTTT.